Listed here is a single T cell receptor beta chain. This specimen belongs to a study of blood T cell repertoires in COVID-19. The CDR3 is 15 amino acids. Unmatched junction bases numbered 7, after V lost 4 bases and J lost 5 bases. From germline, CDR1 is SGHTA and CDR2 FQGTGA. Generated by immunoSEQ multiplex PCR, the TCRdb table keeps only in-frame clones and is missing some. The sample carries about 250,000 clones, about 90% recorded once. The specimen was peripheral blood. The chain uses TRBV7-3 and TRBJ2-1; 8 nucleotides match TRBD1. This receptor was identified in a man older than 75 with acute or convalescent COVID-19. CDR3 in amino acids: CASSSQGATHNEQFF. CDR3 in DNA: TGTGCCAGCAGCTCCCAGGGGGCTACACACAATGAGCAGTTCTTC.